This T cell receptor (beta chain) was documented in a study of cytomegalovirus exposure and HLA in healthy donors. The study's findings and limits: Researchers catalogued approximately 160 TCR beta chains as cytomegalovirus-associated. Other equally common chains were less clonally expanded than HLA-associated TCR beta chains, a later analysis showed.

This clone was detected a few times. Antigen unknown. The PCR had 60 Vbeta and 13 Jbeta primers. Assay used: immunoSEQ multiplex PCR; TCRdb lists only in-frame clones, some missing. Here the sample spans around 150,000 clones, 60% to 70% being singletons. Material: PBMCs. This clonotype originated in a woman aged 60-75 years in good health and CMV-seropositive.

The CDR3 DNA is TGTGCCAGCAGCACGGGGGCCGGGGAGCTGTTTTTT. The encoded protein is CASSTGAGELFF. This chain connects TRBV7-2 to TRBJ2-2; tentative D call: TRBD2 (6 bases). CDR3 length: 12 residues. The V gene lost 5 bases and the J gene lost 6 bases, with 7 bases spanning the gap. CDR1 is SGHTA and CDR2 is FQGNSA in the germline V gene.